These T cell receptor beta chains were read from a single sample in a study of blood T cells in healthy people across ages. MiXCR, applied by TCRdb to the 5' RACE reads, yields one record per CDR3 protein. In the table there are over a million distinct CDR3 sequences, approximately 42% of which are singletons. The sample comprised blood. These receptors came from a woman under 30 in good health. The CDR3 runs from the conserved cysteine through the conserved F or W. Fields, in order: V gene, J gene, clone size, D gene, CDR3 DNA, CDR3 protein. The D gene is left open where the match is weak. Clone sizes are given selectively: once, few, many, or a class where the clone is expanded.

>TRBV7-9|TRBJ1-6|.|.
TGTGCCAGCAGCTCCCCCTCCGGGACATTTAATTCACCCCTCCACTTT
CASSSPSGTFNSPLHF
>TRBV11-2|TRBJ2-1|.|.
TGTGCCAGCAGCTTAGATCGATTTGTGAGCTCCTACAATGAGCAGTTCTTC
CASSLDRFVSSYNEQFF
>TRBV12-3/TRBV12-4|TRBJ2-7|.|.
TGTGCCAGCACTTGGGGGGGGACAAGAAGCGAGCAGTACTTC
CASTWGGTRSEQYF
>TRBV12-3/TRBV12-4|TRBJ2-7|.|TRBD1
TGTGCCAGCAGTCCAGACAGGGTGATTTGGTACGAGCAGTACTTC
CASSPDRVIWYEQYF
>TRBV4-3|TRBJ1-2|.|.
TGCGCCAGCAGCCAAGTTTTTGGGGCAGGGGTTGGCTACACCTTC
CASSQVFGAGVGYTF
>TRBV20-1|TRBJ2-7|.|TRBD1
TGCAGTGCTAGAGTTTGGGGGACAGGGGTTTTGGGTGAGCAGTACTTC
CSARVWGTGVLGEQYF
>TRBV9|TRBJ2-3|few|TRBD2
TGTGCCAGCAGCGTAGTTGCGGGAGGGCTCGATACGCAGTATTTT
CASSVVAGGLDTQYF
>TRBV19|TRBJ1-2|few|.
TGTGCCAGTACCGTGAGCTCCGCTGGCTACACCTTC
CASTVSSAGYTF
>TRBV5-5|TRBJ2-7|.|TRBD1
TGTGCCAGCAGCAAGACAGGGGAGAGCTACGAGCAGTACTTC
CASSKTGESYEQYF
>TRBV13|TRBJ2-3|few|TRBD1
TGTGCCAGCAGCTTCCTAACCCCCGGGACAGGGTACACAGATACGCAGTATTTT
CASSFLTPGTGYTDTQYF
>TRBV6-1|TRBJ1-2|.|.
TGTGCCAGCAGTGAAAGGGGGTTCTCCGTGGCGGGCTACACCTTC
CASSERGFSVAGYTF
>TRBV6-6|TRBJ2-5|.|TRBD2
TGTGCCAGCAGTTACTCGGCTAGCGGGAGCAGGGAGACCCAGTACTTC
CASSYSASGSRETQYF
>TRBV3-1|TRBJ2-4|few|.
TGTGCCAGCAGCCAAGAAATGGCTGACATTCAGTACTTC
CASSQEMADIQYF
>TRBV20-1|TRBJ2-1|.|.
TGCAGTGCTGGGATCAGCAATGAGCAGTTCTTC
CSAGISNEQFF
>TRBV7-2|TRBJ2-3|few|.
TGTGCCAGCAGCTTTATGCAGGACCGCACAGATACGCAGTATTTT
CASSFMQDRTDTQYF
>TRBV6-5|TRBJ1-1|.|.
TGTGCCAGCAGTGACTCGGAGGGGATCACTGAAGCTTTCTTT
CASSDSEGITEAFF
>TRBV6-1|TRBJ1-2|.|TRBD1
TGTGCCAGCAGTAAACGACAGGGGGTAGACTATGGCTACACCTTC
CASSKRQGVDYGYTF
>TRBV12-3/TRBV12-4|TRBJ2-6|few|TRBD1
TGTGCCAGCAGTTTTAGTAGGGGGCGCCTTATGACGGCTGGGGCCAACGTCCTGACTTTC
CASSFSRGRLMTAGANVLTF
>TRBV2|TRBJ2-1|.|TRBD2
TGTGCCAGCAGTGAGGACTGGCTAGCGGGGAATGAGCAGTTCTTC
CASSEDWLAGNEQFF
>TRBV30|TRBJ2-1|.|TRBD2
TGTGCCTGGTGCCCCGGGACTAGCGAAAACAATGAGCAGTTCTTC
CAWCPGTSENNEQFF
>TRBV25-1|TRBJ2-7|few|TRBD1
TGTGCCAGCAGTAATCCCGGGACAGAAAACGAGCAGTACTTC
CASSNPGTENEQYF
>TRBV7-2|TRBJ2-7|.|.
TGTGCCAGCAGCTCTAGACAGGGAGGTTCGGTGGACGAGCAGTACTTC
CASSSRQGGSVDEQYF